This is a list of T cell receptor beta chains from one sample in a study of monozygotic twins with inflammatory bowel disease. One entry per CDR3 protein, without DNA, is what TCRdb gives after re-calling the 5' RACE reads. The listing contains approximately 400,000 distinct CDR3 sequences. Input material: blood. The receptors were gathered from a human donor with ulcerative colitis or Crohn's disease, or a healthy co-twin of an affected twin (not recorded which). Each CDR3 is given with its conserved first and last residue.

V	J	CDR3
TRBV24-1	TRBJ1-1	CATSRTSMNTEAFF
TRBV14	TRBJ1-1	CASSLPGQGARTEAFF
TRBV7-9	TRBJ2-1	CASSERTYYNEQFF
TRBV18	TRBJ1-5	CASSRGGQHQPQHF
TRBV5-1	TRBJ1-2	CASSLDHRTGNYGYTF
TRBV5-1	TRBJ2-1	CASSPGGLVRGEQFF
TRBV27	TRBJ2-1	CASSRLVTNEQFF
TRBV7-9	TRBJ1-2	CASSFEGMDGYTF
TRBV20-1	TRBJ2-3	CSARTSGNADTQYF
TRBV5-1	TRBJ1-2	CASSPTIGQGYGYTF
TRBV9	TRBJ1-1	CASSVADTEAFF
TRBV6-2/TRBV6-3	TRBJ1-5	CASSYNQGHINQPQHF
TRBV5-1	TRBJ1-6	CASSYQTAGDSPLHF
TRBV28	TRBJ1-1	CASSAPRDRSWTFF
TRBV20-1	TRBJ2-2	CSAINTGELFF
TRBV4-1	TRBJ2-7	CASSPGVPGYEQYF
TRBV14	TRBJ2-5	CASSPTRRQETQYF
TRBV18	TRBJ1-1	CASSPAGHGNTEAFF
TRBV9	TRBJ1-1	CASSVVDRLNTEAFF
TRBV18	TRBJ2-1	CASFPTGSYNEQFF
TRBV12-3/TRBV12-4	TRBJ1-5	CASSPGSLNQPQHF
TRBV6-1	TRBJ1-5	CASRPGDYSNQPQHF
TRBV28	TRBJ1-1	CASSLITNEAFF
TRBV20-1	TRBJ1-1	CSARDRTGLRMGTEAFF
TRBV28	TRBJ1-5	CASSSGGGGNQPQHF
TRBV6-1	TRBJ2-3	CASSFRGWGTDTQYF
TRBV27	TRBJ2-7	CASRPLAVTYEQYF
TRBV3-1	TRBJ2-1	CASSQGQGRNEQFF
TRBV5-1	TRBJ1-2	CASSLGGQGAGGYTF
TRBV3-1	TRBJ1-1	CASSQTGSRTEAFF
TRBV11-3	TRBJ2-2	CASSIRGANTGELFF
TRBV4-1	TRBJ1-5	CASSQGDGVQPQHF
TRBV11-2	TRBJ1-5	CASSLDQGAWQPQHF
TRBV20-1	TRBJ2-1	CSARARVEQFF
TRBV7-2	TRBJ2-2	CASSVLQARGGELFF
TRBV6-2/TRBV6-3	TRBJ2-2	CASSQPRGQNTGELFF
TRBV9	TRBJ2-1	CASSATGGPYNEQFF
TRBV20-1	TRBJ2-7	CSARDVGGGLSYEQYF
TRBV4-3	TRBJ2-7	CASSQWVASRNEQYF
TRBV7-9	TRBJ2-7	CASSSREGDYEQYF
TRBV27	TRBJ1-4	CASSRAANEKLFF
TRBV20-1	TRBJ2-7	CSASKDTFYEQYF
TRBV27	TRBJ2-7	CASRPGTGGYEQYF
TRBV28	TRBJ2-7	CASRRDSYEQYF